This T cell receptor beta chain was found in a study of T cell repertoires in cytomegalovirus infection. Turning to the study itself: Selected CMV epitopes included recently identified HLA-C-restricted ones as well as well-studied HLA-B-restricted ones. Through public TCR beta signatures, both CMV infection and matching HLA type were indicated. Study-wide results and limits: Individuals carrying CMV plus the relevant HLA were identified by cumulative frequency of public TCR beta families. Clonotype analysis showed dominance of the ex vivo response by HLA-C-restricted CMV-specific TCR beta clonotypes.

In TCRdb, the reads were re-called with MiXCR into one record per CDR3 protein. The sample holds approximately 990,000 distinct CDR3 sequences, 30% to 40% seen once. Remarks on this clonotype: Its target is not known.

V was trimmed by 0 bases and J by 7 bases, leaving 4 bases between them. This CDR3 contains 11 residues. Germline V gene data show CDR1 as MGHRA and CDR2 as YSYEKL. This clonotype was sampled from a human donor in good health (CMV status not recorded). Some clones in this sample may be carry-over from other donors' samples. The source was cultured CD8+ T cells from PBMCs, collected from culture after CMV antigen stimulation. This chain links TRBV4-1 with TRBJ2-7; the D is unclear. CDR3 sequence reads: CASSQDREQYF. In DNA, the CDR3 is TGCGCCAGCAGCCAAGATCGGGAGCAGTACTTC.